Listed below are T cell receptor beta chains from one sample, sequenced in a study of T-cell reconstitution after alpha-beta-depleted transplantation in children. TCRdb called the PCR reads again in MiXCR, with one record for every CDR3 protein. The sample carries hundreds of thousands of distinct CDR3 sequences, around 16% recorded once. The specimen was PBMCs, mostly from graft donor cells, collected 360 days after TCRalphabeta/CD19-depleted stem cell transplant. These receptors were obtained from a boy under two years old who had a stem cell transplant for Wiskott-Aldrich syndrome, so the T cells may come from the graft donor. The CDR3 runs from the conserved cysteine through the conserved F or W. Fields, in order: J gene, D gene, V gene, clone size, CDR3 protein, CDR3 DNA. The D gene is left open where the match is weak. A row's size may be missing; if present it is once, few, many or a size class.

TRBJ2-1 | TRBD1 | TRBV7-9 | . | CASSRQGRGEQFF | TGTGCCAGCAGTCGACAGGGAAGGGGTGAGCAGTTCTTC
TRBJ2-7 | . | TRBV5-5 | few | CASYYRTPYEQYF | TGTGCCAGCTACTACAGGACCCCCTACGAGCAGTACTTC
TRBJ1-1 | TRBD1 | TRBV12-3/TRBV12-4 | few | CASSRGQTNTEAFF | TGTGCCAGCAGCAGGGGACAGACGAACACTGAAGCTTTCTTT
TRBJ1-5 | . | TRBV6-1 | . | CATQKQGQGNQPQHF | TGTGCCACCCAGAAACAGGGTCAGGGCAATCAGCCCCAGCATTTT
TRBJ1-6 | . | TRBV6-1 | many | CASSPGVYNSPLHF | TGTGCCAGCAGTCCAGGGGTGTATAATTCACCCCTCCACTTT
TRBJ2-3 | TRBD2 | TRBV12-3/TRBV12-4 | . | CASSFSSGGVTDTQYF | TGTGCCAGCAGTTTTTCGAGCGGGGGGGTGACAGATACGCAGTATTTT
TRBJ2-7 | . | TRBV2 | . | CASSAPLSGPSYEQYF | TGTGCCAGCAGTGCACCCCTAAGCGGGCCCTCCTACGAGCAGTACTTC
TRBJ2-5 | TRBD2 | TRBV3-1 | few | CASSQVQREGTQYF | TGTGCCAGCAGCCAAGTCCAGCGGGAGGGGACCCAGTACTTC
TRBJ2-7 | . | TRBV30 | . | CAWRSERVGEQYF | TGTGCCTGGAGGAGCGAAAGGGTCGGGGAGCAGTACTTC
TRBJ2-7 | . | TRBV29-1 | few | CSVTPRAGEQYF | TGCAGCGTCACCCCGCGGGCTGGGGAGCAGTACTTC
TRBJ2-1 | . | TRBV3-1 | . | CASSQRGYNEQFF | TGTGCCAGCAGCCAAAGGGGCTACAATGAGCAGTTCTTC
TRBJ2-7 | . | TRBV12-3/TRBV12-4 | few | CASSLSATGAPGGEQYF | TGTGCCAGCAGTTTAAGTGCCACGGGGGCACCCGGGGGGGAGCAGTACTTC
TRBJ2-1 | . | TRBV5-1 | medium-sized | CASSLIGVAEQFF | TGCGCCAGCAGCTTGATAGGAGTGGCGGAGCAGTTCTTC
TRBJ2-1 | TRBD2 | TRBV20-1 | few | CSADSGRLYNEQFF | TGCAGTGCTGACAGCGGGAGGTTGTACAATGAGCAGTTCTTC
TRBJ2-1 | . | TRBV13 | few | CASSLALTNEQFF | TGTGCCAGCAGCTTAGCCCTGACCAATGAGCAGTTCTTC
TRBJ2-5 | TRBD1 | TRBV7-8 | . | CASSADRAKTQYF | TGTGCCAGCAGCGCCGACAGGGCAAAGACCCAGTACTTC
TRBJ2-3 | TRBD2 | TRBV9 | few | CASSDPGLAGGTDTQYF | TGTGCCAGCAGCGATCCGGGACTAGCGGGAGGCACAGATACGCAGTATTTT
TRBJ2-1 | . | TRBV5-1 | few | CASSGKRDTISSYNEQFF | TGCGCCAGCAGCGGTAAGCGGGACACAATAAGCTCCTACAATGAGCAGTTCTTC
TRBJ2-7 | TRBD1 | TRBV5-1 | . | CASTPGQASYEQYF | TGCGCCAGCACCCCGGGACAGGCGAGCTACGAGCAGTACTTC
TRBJ1-1 | . | TRBV7-2 | few | CASSLSFMWNTEAFF | TGTGCCAGCAGCTTAAGTTTCATGTGGAACACTGAAGCTTTCTTT
TRBJ2-7 | . | TRBV20-1 | . | CSASVDPTYEQYF | TGCAGTGCTAGCGTGGACCCCACCTACGAGCAGTACTTC
TRBJ1-2 | . | TRBV7-9 | . | CASSPPGQNYGYTF | TGTGCCAGCAGCCCCCCTGGACAGAACTATGGCTACACCTTC
TRBJ2-1 | TRBD1 | TRBV7-9 | . | CASSLPRDRDSNEQFF | TGTGCCAGCAGCTTACCCCGGGACAGGGACTCCAATGAGCAGTTCTTC
TRBJ2-3 | TRBD2 | TRBV25-1 | few | CASSEGGTWAGADTQYF | TGTGCCAGCAGTGAAGGGGGGACCTGGGCGGGGGCAGATACGCAGTATTTT
TRBJ2-3 | . | TRBV29-1 | . | CSVARLATDTQYF | TGCAGCGTTGCCAGGCTAGCTACAGATACGCAGTATTTT
TRBJ1-6 | . | TRBV7-9 | few | CASSRGRSSYNSPLHF | TGTGCCAGCAGCCGGGGGCGGAGCTCCTATAATTCACCCCTCCACTTT
TRBJ2-3 | . | TRBV5-1 | many | CASSMDLGDTQYF | TGCGCCAGCAGCATGGACTTAGGAGATACGCAGTATTTT
TRBJ2-1 | . | TRBV11-3 | . | CASSLELADPEQFF | TGTGCCAGCAGCTTAGAACTAGCCGACCCCGAGCAGTTCTTC
TRBJ2-1 | . | TRBV14 | once | CASSQDLPGEQFF | TGTGCCAGCAGCCAAGACCTGCCCGGTGAGCAGTTCTTC
TRBJ2-2 | . | TRBV30 | few | CAWNGQTGELFF | TGTGCCTGGAACGGACAGACCGGGGAGCTGTTTTTT
TRBJ2-7 | TRBD2 | TRBV5-1 | few | CASSREYEQYF | TGCGCCAGCTCGCGGGAGTACGAGCAGTACTTC
TRBJ2-7 | . | TRBV7-9 | few | CASSLVKGRTGALLYEQYF | TGTGCCAGCAGCTTAGTGAAGGGGCGTACGGGAGCCCTCCTCTACGAGCAGTACTTC
TRBJ2-7 | TRBD1 | TRBV30 | . | CAWSVRSGSRLTGLVEQYF | TGTGCCTGGAGTGTACGGTCGGGAAGCAGGCTGACAGGGTTGGTTGAGCAGTACTTC
TRBJ2-3 | TRBD2 | TRBV12-3/TRBV12-4 | . | CASRGTSGTDTQYF | TGTGCCAGCAGGGGGACTAGTGGGACAGATACGCAGTATTTT
TRBJ2-1 | . | TRBV5-1 | . | CASGGIGEQFF | TGCGCCAGCGGTGGGATAGGTGAGCAGTTCTTC
TRBJ2-3 | TRBD1 | TRBV29-1 | few | CSVEGWTGGTDTQYF | TGCAGCGTTGAAGGTTGGACAGGCGGCACAGATACGCAGTATTTT
TRBJ1-1 | . | TRBV10-3 | few | CAIRAIWGANTEAFF | TGTGCCATCAGGGCTATCTGGGGTGCTAACACTGAAGCTTTCTTT
TRBJ2-3 | . | TRBV6-2/TRBV6-3 | . | CASSLWVLRSTDTQYF | TGTGCCAGCAGTCTGTGGGTCCTACGAAGCACAGATACGCAGTATTTT
TRBJ2-5 | TRBD2 | TRBV6-1 | few | CASSSGGARRETQYF | TGTGCCAGCAGTAGCGGGGGGGCCAGACGGGAGACCCAGTACTTC
TRBJ2-7 | TRBD2 | TRBV11-3 | . | CASSLVYGLAGVGEQYF | TGTGCCAGCAGCTTAGTATACGGACTAGCGGGAGTAGGCGAGCAGTACTTC
TRBJ2-1 | TRBD2 | TRBV20-1 | few | CSAYTSATYNEQFF | TGCAGTGCTTATACTAGCGCTACCTACAATGAGCAGTTCTTC
TRBJ1-5 | . | TRBV3-1 | few | CASSQGLGRNQPQHF | TGTGCCAGCAGCCAAGGTTTAGGTCGGAATCAGCCCCAGCATTTT
TRBJ2-7 | . | TRBV10-3 | few | CAIRDPRLKAYEQYF | TGTGCCATCAGAGACCCCCGATTGAAGGCCTACGAGCAGTACTTC
TRBJ2-1 | . | TRBV15 | few | CATSRGLPSYNEQFF | TGTGCCACCAGCCGTGGGCTCCCCTCCTACAATGAGCAGTTCTTC
TRBJ1-5 | TRBD1 | TRBV20-1 | . | CSATRQGLSNQPQHF | TGCAGTGCTACCAGACAGGGACTTAGCAATCAGCCCCAGCATTTT
TRBJ2-1 | TRBD2 | TRBV28 | few | CASSLWGERGDYNEQFF | TGTGCCAGCAGTTTGTGGGGTGAGCGGGGGGACTACAATGAGCAGTTCTTC
TRBJ2-1 | TRBD2 | TRBV20-1 | . | CSARVPGLAGMFF | TGCAGTGCTAGGGTTCCGGGACTAGCGGGAATGTTCTTC
TRBJ2-2 | . | TRBV6-5 | . | CASSYYPRTGELFF | TGTGCCAGCAGTTACTACCCTCGGACCGGGGAGCTGTTTTTT
TRBJ2-5 | . | TRBV7-2 | . | CASSLNGGAVAETQYF | TGTGCCAGCAGCTTAAACGGAGGGGCAGTGGCAGAGACCCAGTACTTC
TRBJ2-3 | TRBD2 | TRBV9 | . | CASSPGGLRYTDTQYF | TGTGCCAGCAGCCCCGGGGGACTAAGGTACACAGATACGCAGTATTTT
TRBJ2-2 | . | TRBV9 | . | CASSVGKLFF | TGTGCCAGCAGCGTAGGGAAGCTGTTTTTT
TRBJ2-3 | . | TRBV12-3/TRBV12-4 | few | CASSTIGPQYF | TGTGCCAGCAGTACCATAGGGCCGCAGTATTTT
TRBJ1-2 | TRBD1 | TRBV12-3/TRBV12-4 | few | CASRQLPSGGRYGYTF | TGTGCCAGCAGACAACTGCCCTCAGGGGGCCGCTATGGCTACACCTTC
TRBJ2-1 | . | TRBV5-6 | many | CASSLGREQFF | TGTGCCAGCAGCTTGGGTAGGGAGCAGTTCTTC
TRBJ2-1 | TRBD2 | TRBV20-1 | . | CSARDSSGKNSYNEQFF | TGCAGTGCTAGAGATTCTAGCGGGAAGAACTCCTACAATGAGCAGTTCTTC
TRBJ2-1 | . | TRBV24-1 | few | CATTGTQAYNEQFF | TGTGCCACCACCGGGACTCAAGCCTACAATGAGCAGTTCTTC
TRBJ2-2 | TRBD2 | TRBV5-1 | . | CASSPPRGGTGELFF | TGCGCCAGCAGCCCGCCCCGGGGGGGCACCGGGGAGCTGTTTTTT